Listed here are 25 T cell receptor beta chains from one sample, sequenced in a study of shared clonotypes between healthy human individuals. The table came from immunoSEQ multiplex PCR; TCRdb's copy has only in-frame clones and leaves some out. Of 330,000 or so clones in the sample, around 67% are singletons; the top ten hold 9% to 12%. Sequencing input: memory CD4+ T cells sorted from blood. As to subset: CD45RA-negative fraction. These receptor sequences come from a man under 40 in good health.

The chain recombines TRBV6-1 with TRBJ1-1; no reliable D call. This CDR3 has 15 residues. Germline CDR1 is MNHNS and CDR2 is SASEGT. V was shortened by 4 bases and J by 0 bases, with 12 bases between the two germline ends. CDR3 protein: CASSALGRMNTEAFF. Written as DNA, the CDR3 is TGTGCCAGCAGTGCATTAGGACGGATGAACACTGAAGCTTTCTTT.

The chain has TRBV10-1 and TRBJ2-2; D is perhaps TRBD2 (6 bases). CDR3 length: 12 amino acids. Germline V gives CDR1 WNHNN, CDR2 SYGVQD (reference sequence). Trimming stripped 9 bases from V and 6 bases from J, with 11 bases between. The CDR3 loop reads CASGTFSGELFF. For the CDR3, the DNA is TGCGCCAGTGGGACTTTTTCCGGGGAGCTGTTTTTT.

The chain carries TRBV9 and TRBJ1-3, with D perhaps matching TRBD1 (5 bases). V shed 3 bases and J shed 0 bases, with 10 bases lying between them. The CDR3 sequence is 15 residues long. Germline-derived CDR1 and CDR2 are SGDLS and YYNGEE. CDR3 residues: CASSEFGHSGNTIYF. CDR3 in DNA: TGTGCCAGCAGCGAATTCGGACACTCTGGAAACACCATATATTTT.

As regards this clone: This may be a read error, as it is one base from a much larger clone. This chain joins TRBV6-6 and TRBJ1-5; D is ambiguous. CDR1 is MNHNY, CDR2 SVGAGI, per germline (reference sequence). Trimming took off 8 bases at V and 4 bases at J, with 6 bases between the two ends. This CDR3 spans 11 amino acids. The CDR3: CASGINQPQHF. DNA for the CDR3: TGTGCCAGCGGAATTAATCAGCCCCAGCATTTT.

The chain carries TRBV7-3 and TRBJ2-2; 8 nucleotides line up with TRBD2. After removal of 5 bases from V and 2 bases from J, the junction contained 7 bases not matched to a gene. CDR3 length: 16 residues. CDR1 is SGHTA and CDR2 is FQGTGA in the germline V gene. The CDR3 coding sequence is TGTGCCAGCAGCCCCCGGGGGGGGCAAAACACCGGGGAGCTGTTTTTT. As protein: CASSPRGGQNTGELFF.

The chain joins TRBV19 to TRBJ2-2, with 7 bases identical to TRBD1. V lost 1 base to trimming and J lost 9 bases; unmatched junction nucleotides: 8. CDR1 and CDR2 from the germline V gene are LNHDA and SQIVND (reference sequence). The CDR3 is 15 residues long. The CDR3, as DNA: TGTGCCAGTAGTATAGTAGACAGGGATAGACGGGAGCTGTTTTTT. This sequence encodes CASSIVDRDRRELFF.

This clone came up a few times. This sample includes further DNA sequences coding for the same CDR3. The chain recombines TRBV9 with TRBJ2-1; 7 bases fit TRBD1. The V gene end was trimmed by 0 bases and the J gene end by 1 base; junction bases not matched to a gene: 1. Germline loops: CDR1 SGDLS, CDR2 YYNGEE. The CDR3 sequence is 15 residues long. Written as DNA, the CDR3 is TGTGCCAGCAGCGTAGGGACAGGATCCTACAATGAGCAGTTCTTC. This codes for CASSVGTGSYNEQFF. The full variable domain, rest sourced from reference TRBV9 and TRBJ2-1, is DSGVTQTPKHLITATGQRVTLRCSPRSGDLSVYWYQQSLDQGLQFLIQYYNGEERAKGNILERFSAQQFPDLHSELNLSSLELGDSALYFCASSVGTGSYNEQFFGPGTRLTVL.

The chain employs TRBV5-4 and TRBJ2-7; possible D gene TRBD2, 6 bases. The CDR3 covers 16 residues. The V gene lost 4 bases and the J gene lost 6 bases, with 23 bases spanning the gap. Germline V gives CDR1 SGHNT, CDR2 YYREEE (reference sequence). The CDR3 protein is CASSPGTSRSMGEQYF. CDR3 bases: TGTGCCAGCAGCCCGGGGACTTCCCGATCCATGGGCGAGCAGTACTTC.

This chain uses TRBV7-2 with TRBJ2-3; 10 bases are shared with TRBD2. CDR3 length: 16 amino acids. In germline, CDR1 is SGHTA, CDR2 FQGNSA. Trimming cost V 5 bases and J 1 base; bases outside gene matches: 6. The CDR3 sequence is CASSLLGLAGTDTQYF. DNA of the CDR3: TGTGCCAGCAGCCTCCTAGGACTAGCGGGCACAGATACGCAGTATTTT. The full variable domain, with the rest looked up from reference TRBV7-2 and TRBJ2-3, is GAGVSQSPSNKVTEKGKDVELRCDPISGHTALYWYRQSLGQGLEFLIYFQGNSAPDKSGLPSDRFSAERTGGSVSTLTIQRTQQEDSAVYLCASSLLGLAGTDTQYFGPGTRLTVL.

Only a few counts were recorded for this clone. This chain connects TRBV6-5 to TRBJ2-1; 7 bases map to TRBD1. This CDR3 is 15 amino acids long. With V trimmed by 10 bases and J by 0 bases, 9 bases remained unmatched. Germline CDR1 MNHEY, CDR2 SVGAGI. CDR3 DNA: TGTGCCACCGCAGGGGGAGTCCCCTCCTACAATGAGCAGTTCTTC. Protein sequence: CATAGGVPSYNEQFF.

Worth noting for this clone: The sample contains more than one DNA sequence encoding this CDR3. The chain uses TRBV18 and TRBJ2-5, with D perhaps being TRBD1 or TRBD2 (6 bases each). V was pared by 3 bases and J by 5 bases, with 16 bases between. The CDR3 is made up of 15 amino acids. In germline, CDR1 is KGHSH, CDR2 LQKENI. The CDR3 coding sequence is TGTGCCAGCTCACCGAGGGCCGGGGGCGACGAGACCCAGTACTTC. Its translation is CASSPRAGGDETQYF.

The chain uses TRBV5-4 and TRBJ2-1; unclear D gene. The V and J ends lost 5 bases and 1 base respectively, with 13 bases between them. This CDR3 spans 15 amino acids. From germline, CDR1 is SGHNT and CDR2 YYREEE (reference sequence). CDR3: CASSQSGESYNEQFF. DNA for the CDR3: TGTGCCAGCAGTCAGTCAGGAGAATCCTACAATGAGCAGTTCTTC.

This clone was seen repeatedly, ten times or more. The rearrangement joins TRBV6-1 to TRBJ1-5; no clear D gene. Looked up from germline, CDR1 is MNHNS and CDR2 is SASEGT. V lost 4 bases, J lost 2 bases, and 12 bases lay in between. The CDR3 runs 15 residues. The CDR3 loop reads CASSGHVSGNQPQHF. The CDR3 DNA reads TGTGCCAGCAGTGGACATGTTTCTGGCAATCAGCCCCAGCATTTT.

The V gene is TRBV27, the J gene TRBJ1-2; TRBD1 might be the D (5 bases). This CDR3 comprises 13 residues. Trimming took off 3 bases at V and 7 bases at J, with 12 bases between the two ends. Germline CDR1 MNHEY, CDR2 SMNVEV (reference sequence). The CDR3 DNA reads TGTGCCAGCAGTTTTCCGGGGCTTGTTGGCTACACCTTC. Its translation is CASSFPGLVGYTF.

V is TRBV5-6 and J is TRBJ1-5, with 8 bases matching TRBD1. The CDR3 contains 16 residues. After removal of 2 bases from V and 0 bases from J, the junction contained 4 bases not matched to a gene. Germline lookup yields CDR1 SGHDT and CDR2 YYEEEE. The CDR3 nucleotides read TGTGCCAGCAGCTTAACAGGGGGTTATAGCAATCAGCCCCAGCATTTT. As protein: CASSLTGGYSNQPQHF. Full variable domain (rest looked up from reference TRBV5-6 and TRBJ1-5): DAGVTQSPTHLIKTRGQQVTLRCSPKSGHDTVSWYQQALGQGPQFIFQYYEEEERQRGNFPDRFSGHQFPNYSSELNVNALLLGDSALYLCASSLTGGYSNQPQHFGDGTRLSIL.

V is TRBV7-2 and J is TRBJ1-2, with D unclear. CDR1 is SGHTA, CDR2 FQGNSA, per germline. CDR3 length: 12 residues. Deletions cut 5 bases from V and 4 bases from J, with 8 bases between. The CDR3 loop is CASSERIYGYTF. As DNA, the CDR3 is TGTGCCAGCAGCGAGAGGATCTATGGCTACACCTTC. The whole variable domain, filled in from reference TRBV7-2 and TRBJ1-2, reads GAGVSQSPSNKVTEKGKDVELRCDPISGHTALYWYRQSLGQGLEFLIYFQGNSAPDKSGLPSDRFSAERTGGSVSTLTIQRTQQEDSAVYLCASSERIYGYTFGSGTRLTVV.

The chain links TRBV28 to TRBJ2-7, with 12 nucleotides matching TRBD2. CDR3 length: 17 amino acids. The germline V gene has CDR1 MDHEN and CDR2 SYDVKM. With 6 bases clipped from V and 7 bases from J, the junction kept 16 bases outside the gene matches. The DNA of the CDR3 is TGTGCCAGCAGCACCCTTAGACTAGCGGGAGACCATCGGGAGCAGTACTTC. This translates into CASSTLRLAGDHREQYF.

The chain employs TRBV9 and TRBJ2-3, with 8 positions matching TRBD2. V was pared by 3 bases and J by 8 bases, with 8 bases of the junction left unmatched. The V gene's germline CDR1 is SGDLS and CDR2 YYNGEE. The CDR3 sequence is 14 residues long. The CDR3 DNA reads TGTGCCAGCAGCGCCAGCGGGAGCATGGGTACGCAGTATTTT. It yields the protein CASSASGSMGTQYF. The variable domain in full, with the rest retrieved from reference TRBV9 and TRBJ2-3, is DSGVTQTPKHLITATGQRVTLRCSPRSGDLSVYWYQQSLDQGLQFLIQYYNGEERAKGNILERFSAQQFPDLHSELNLSSLELGDSALYFCASSASGSMGTQYFGPGTRLTVL.

V and J are TRBV18 and TRBJ2-7; possible D gene TRBD2, 6 bases. The CDR3 spans 15 residues. Trimming took 0 bases from V and 1 from J, leaving 10 bases between them. The germline V gene encodes CDR1 KGHSH and CDR2 LQKENI. CDR3 loop: CASSPPGLESYEQYF. CDR3 DNA sequence: TGTGCCAGCTCACCACCGGGACTGGAATCCTACGAGCAGTACTTC.

CDR3 residues: CASSSGTSGIGEQFF. The CDR3 nucleotides read TGTGCCAGCAGCTCGGGGACTAGCGGGATAGGTGAGCAGTTCTTC. The J gene is TRBJ2-1, the V gene TRBV5-4, with 13 bases that match TRBD2. This CDR3 is built from 15 residues. V dropped 3 bases and J dropped 9; count of bases not matched to a gene: 6. Germline V gene sequence: CDR1 SGHNT, CDR2 YYREEE (reference sequence).

The chain is built from TRBV18 and TRBJ1-2, with 8 positions matching TRBD1. The CDR3 sequence is 16 residues long. Germline CDR1 reads KGHSH; CDR2 reads LQKENI. The trim removed 6 bases at V and 1 base at J, leaving 10 bases unmatched. The CDR3: CASSLTDRDNNYGYTF. CDR3 DNA: TGTGCCAGCTCCCTTACGGACAGGGATAATAACTATGGCTACACCTTC.

This clone occurred once. J is TRBJ2-1 and V is TRBV29-1; no reliable D call. CDR3 length: 15 residues. Germline CDR1 and CDR2: SQVTM and ANQGSEA. The V end lost 3 bases, the J end lost 0 bases, and 12 bases lay between the germline ends. The CDR3 nucleotides are TGCAGCGTTGACGCTAGTCTGAGCTCCTACAATGAGCAGTTCTTC. Translating it yields CSVDASLSSYNEQFF.

This rearrangement joins TRBV2 to TRBJ2-7; D uncertain. With 0 bases removed from V and 7 bases from J, the gap between germline ends came to 7 bases. The germline CDR1 and CDR2 sequences are SNHLY and FYNNEI. The CDR3 totals 12 residues. The CDR3 is CASSEANGEQYF. For the CDR3, the DNA is TGTGCCAGCAGTGAAGCGAACGGGGAGCAGTACTTC.

The chain employs TRBV9 and TRBJ2-7; a weak D match, TRBD2 (6 bases). CDR1 is SGDLS, CDR2 YYNGEE, per germline. Trimming took 4 bases from V and 4 from J, leaving 15 bases between them. This CDR3 comprises 14 residues. CDR3 protein: CASSPTGEGYEQYF. In DNA form, the CDR3 reads TGTGCCAGCAGCCCCACGGGAGAGGGATACGAGCAGTACTTC.

The chain employs TRBV29-1 and TRBJ2-5, with TRBD1 matching 8 bases. Trimming at V came to 1 base and at J to 5 bases, leaving 9 bases not matched to a gene. The CDR3 runs to 15 residues. From germline, CDR1 is SQVTM and CDR2 ANQGSEA. CDR3 DNA: TGCAGCGTTGAAGGAGGACAGGGTATCGGGGAGACCCAGTACTTC. As protein: CSVEGGQGIGETQYF.